This passage covers 17 T cell receptor beta chains from one sample sequenced in a study of T cell clonality in common variable immunodeficiency (dated by TCRdb to the mid-2010s). The receptor library was made with the immunoSEQ multiplex PCR assay. What TCRdb holds here is the immuneACCESS table cut down to in-frame rearrangements. Part of the clones is not present; checked against another copy, under half of the missing clones reflect an unresolved V gene, and the others are unexplained. Across this sample, about 81,000 clones were tabulated and none appeared just once. Approximately 0.8% of the sample belongs to the ten largest clones. The sample comprised peripheral blood mononuclear cells. The receptors were sampled from a person aged 18 to 75 in good health.

This clone was counted many times. The read falls 3 residues short of the CDR3 end, and the missing part is taken from the germline J gene. The chain couples TRBV6-1 to TRBJ2-1; D remains ambiguous. This CDR3 is 14 amino acids long. The germline V and J ends were trimmed by 2 bases and 8 bases, with 13 bases remaining between them. Per the germline V gene, CDR1 is MNHNS and CDR2 is SASEGT. CDR3 sequence reads: CASSELARFDEQFF. The part of the CDR3 DNA that was read is TGTGCCAGCAGTGAACTGGCTAGATTTGATGAG.

This clone appeared many times. With the read ending 3 residues before the CDR3 end, the germline J gene is used to fill in that end. J is TRBJ2-6 and V is TRBV7-3; 9 bases align to TRBD1. Germline lookup yields CDR1 SGHTA and CDR2 FQGTGA. Trimming at V came to 6 bases and at J to 0 bases, leaving 9 bases not matched to a gene. The CDR3 is 18 residues long. The part of the CDR3 DNA that was read is TGTGCCAGCAGTAGGACAGGGGAGACTATCTCTGGGGCCAACGTC. It translates to CASSRTGETISGANV. The full CDR3 reads CASSRTGETISGANVLTF.

This clone was seen at least ten times. The sequenced fragment ends 3 residues before the CDR3 boundary, so the rest is inferred from the germline J gene. Other DNA sequences from this sample encode an identical CDR3 as well. The chain is built from TRBV5-1 and TRBJ2-7; TRBD1 is a possible D gene (5 bases). CDR1 and CDR2 from the germline V gene are SGHRS and YFSETQ. The V gene lost 0 bases and the J gene lost 0 bases, with 7 bases spanning the gap. The CDR3 extends over 14 amino acids. The CDR3 DNA, read in part, is TGCGCCAGCAGCTTGGGGCAGGGCTCCTACGAG. Its protein product is CASSLGQGSYE. The entire CDR3 protein reads CASSLGQGSYEQYF.

Many counts were recorded for this clone. Coverage ceases 3 residues before the CDR3 finishes, and the germline J gene fills in the end. The rearrangement uses TRBV4-1 and TRBJ1-1; D uncertain. CDR3 length: 13 residues. In germline, CDR1 is MGHRA, CDR2 YSYEKL. Incomplete CDR3 DNA: TGCGCCAGCAGCCAAGCCCACGGGTCGGCG. Protein product: CASSQAHGSA. The CDR3 as a whole reads CASSQAHGSAAFF.

This clone was seen more than once but under ten times. The read halts 3 residues ahead of the CDR3 end, with the missing end drawn from the germline J gene. The rearrangement uses TRBV19 and TRBJ2-2; 8 bases line up with TRBD2. The ends lost 6 bases at V and 7 bases at J; junction bases unmatched: 10. The CDR3 covers 15 residues. The germline CDR1 and CDR2 sequences are LNHDA and SQIVND (reference sequence). CDR3 protein: CASRPGTRAGGELFF. The sequenced part of the CDR3 DNA is TGTGCCAGTAGACCCGGGACTAGAGCGGGCGGGGAG.

This clone occurred many times. Coverage ceases 3 residues before the CDR3 finishes, and the germline J gene fills in the end. The V gene is TRBV28, the J gene TRBJ2-7, with 7 bases fitting TRBD1. Germline CDR1 is MDHEN and CDR2 is SYDVKM. V gave up 5 bases and J gave up 6 bases; unmatched junction bases: 7. CDR3 length: 13 residues. The CDR3: CASSRTGESEQYF. The part of the CDR3 DNA that was read is TGTGCCAGCAGTCGCACAGGGGAGTCCGAG.

This clone was seen many times. The missing CDR3 end, 3 residues past where the read stops, is filled in from the germline J gene. The gene calls are TRBV7-9 and TRBJ2-1; D unclear. The V end was cut by 6 bases, the J end by 4 bases, with 7 bases between. CDR1 is SEHNR and CDR2 is FQNEAQ in the germline V gene (reference sequence). The CDR3 contains 12 residues. The CDR3 DNA, read in part, is TGTGCCAGCAGTCCCGGGTACAATGAG. Protein product: CASSPGYNE. The CDR3 reads in full as CASSPGYNEQFF.

This clone was seen many times. The DNA ends 3 residues before the CDR3 does, and the rest of the CDR3 is filled in from the germline J gene. The chain has TRBV12-3 or TRBV12-4 and TRBJ2-7; 8 bases are a match to TRBD2. J was trimmed by 5 bases and V by 5 bases; bases with no gene match: 14. This CDR3 has 16 residues. The CDR3 is CASSILIAGRGHEQYF. The covered CDR3 bases are TGTGCCAGCAGTATCCTCATAGCGGGGCGGGGGCACGAG.

This clone came up many times. The read finishes 3 residues shy of the CDR3 end, and the germline J gene is used to complete it. J is TRBJ2-2 and V is TRBV6-2 or TRBV6-3, with a tentative D call TRBD1 (6 bases). Germline V gene data show CDR1 as MNHEY and CDR2 as SVGEGT. The germline V and J ends were trimmed by 5 bases and 5 bases, with 21 bases remaining between them. This CDR3 has 17 residues. The CDR3 sequence is CASSPLKGRGSTGELFF. The part of the CDR3 DNA that was read is TGTGCCAGCAGTCCCCTCAAGGGCAGGGGCAGTACCGGGGAG.

This clone was seen repeatedly, ten times or more. The missing CDR3 end, 3 residues past where the read stops, is filled in from the germline J gene. This sequence joins TRBV5-1 and TRBJ2-7; 11 nucleotides agree with TRBD1. The CDR3 has 16 amino acids. From germline, CDR1 is SGHRS and CDR2 YFSETQ. V shed 4 bases, J shed 0 bases, and the junction held 6 bases outside the gene matches. The CDR3 here is CASSVRDRGSSYEQYF. The CDR3 DNA, read in part, is TGCGCCAGCAGCGTGCGGGACAGGGGGAGCTCCTACGAG. The whole variable domain, remainder taken from reference TRBV5-1 and TRBJ2-7, is KAGVTQTPRYLIKTRGQQVTLSCSPISGHRSVSWYQQTPGQGLQFLFEYFSETQRNKGNFPGRFSGRQFSNSRSEMNVSTLELGDSALYLCASSVRDRGSSYEQYFGPGTRLTVT.

This clone was counted at least ten times. The read stops 3 residues short of the end of the CDR3; the missing end is completed from the germline J gene. J is TRBJ1-2 and V is TRBV20-1; 9 nucleotides align to TRBD1. Germline V lookup: CDR1 DFQATT, CDR2 SNEGSKA (reference sequence). The CDR3 sequence is 13 residues long. The sequenced part of the CDR3 DNA is TGCAGTGCTAGAGGACAGGGGGAAGACGGC. Its translation: CSARGQGEDG. The entire CDR3 sequence reads CSARGQGEDGYTF.

Regarding this clone: The read finishes 3 residues shy of the CDR3 end, and the germline J gene is used to complete it. The chain employs TRBV10-2 and TRBJ1-2; perhaps TRBD1 as D (5 bases). With 5 bases removed from V and 2 bases from J, the gap between germline ends came to 12 bases. Per the germline V gene, CDR1 is WSHSY and CDR2 is SAAADI. This CDR3 is 14 amino acids long. CDR3 DNA (partial): TGCGCCAGCAGTTCCGACAGAGAGAACTATGGC. This translates into CASSSDRENYG. The entire CDR3 protein is CASSSDRENYGYTF.

This clone was found many times. Read coverage stops 3 residues before the CDR3 terminus; the germline J gene supplies the remainder. The V call is TRBV2, the J call TRBJ2-6; D perhaps matches TRBD1 (5 bases). CDR1 is SNHLY, CDR2 FYNNEI, per germline. The CDR3 contains 14 residues. Trimming pared 4 bases from V and 2 bases from J, leaving 6 bases between. The CDR3 region is CASSGTTGANVLTF. CDR3 bases read: TGTGCCAGCAGTGGGACAACTGGGGCCAACGTC.

This clone has ten or more counts. From the germline J gene comes the end of the CDR3, since the read stops 3 residues before it. The rearrangement uses TRBV20-1 and TRBJ2-5; TRBD2 aligns across 9 bases. Losses at the gene ends were 1 base for V and 1 base for J; bases not matched to a gene: 10. Germline lookup yields CDR1 DFQATT and CDR2 SNEGSKA (reference sequence). This CDR3 is 17 amino acids long. CDR3 in amino acids: CSARVLAGRTFQETQYF. The CDR3 bases that were read are TGCAGTGCTAGAGTTCTAGCGGGACGAACCTTCCAAGAGACC.

In this sample, this clone turned up many times. Read coverage stops 3 residues before the CDR3 terminus; the germline J gene supplies the remainder. The genes are TRBV7-9 and TRBJ1-4; 10 nucleotides match TRBD1. The germline V gene encodes CDR1 SEHNR and CDR2 FQNEAQ (reference sequence). J lost 8 bases, V lost 4 bases, and 4 bases had no gene match. The length of the CDR3 is 14 residues. The CDR3 spells CASSSGTGEEKLFF. The covered CDR3 bases are TGTGCCAGCAGCTCCGGGACAGGGGAGGAAAAA.

The sample holds a few counts of this clone. The read ends 3 residues before the CDR3 terminus; that terminus is restored from the germline J gene. This sequence joins TRBV19 and TRBJ1-1; D call uncertain. CDR1 is LNHDA and CDR2 is SQIVND in the germline V gene (reference sequence). This CDR3 region has 14 residues. Trimming left V 2 bases short and J 4 bases short, with 11 bases between. The CDR3 region is CASSISAGATEAFF. Incomplete CDR3 DNA: TGTGCCAGTAGTATAAGTGCAGGAGCCACTGAA.

The table lists this clone with many counts. The read ends 3 residues shy of where the CDR3 ends; the end is completed using the germline J gene. The J gene is TRBJ2-1, the V gene TRBV20-1; D might be TRBD2 (8 bases). Germline lookup yields CDR1 DFQATT and CDR2 SNEGSKA (reference sequence). V was cut by 5 bases and J by 8 bases, with 22 bases left in between. This CDR3 spans 15 amino acids. The CDR3 is CSARDSGTSRDEQFF. CDR3 bases read: TGCAGTGCTCGGGACAGCGGGACTAGTCGCGATGAG.